The entry below describes one T cell receptor beta chain. This CDR3 has 13 residues. The ends lost 5 bases at V and 4 bases at J; junction bases unmatched: 8. Germline CDR1 is DFQATT and CDR2 is SNEGSKA (reference sequence). Full-length variable regions came from constant-region reverse primers plus semi-nested Nested Universal Primer A PCR. In TCRdb, the 5' RACE reads were re-called with MiXCR into one record per CDR3 protein. The data contain nearly 55,000 distinct CDR3 sequences, approximately 25% of them singletons. This clonotype was sampled from a female donor with breast cancer. What was sequenced was tumor-infiltrating naive CD4+ T cells sorted from the breast tumor. This sample's subset: naive CD4+ T cells, CD4+CD45RA+CD25-. The chain recombines TRBV20-1 with TRBJ2-7, with TRBD1 identical over 7 bases. In nucleotides, the CDR3 is TGCAGTGCTGGCAAGACAGGGAGATACGAGCAGTACTTC. As protein: CSAGKTGRYEQYF.